This TCR beta chain was sequenced for a study of cytomegalovirus exposure and HLA in healthy donors. This CDR3 contains 14 residues. Between the trimmed V and J ends, which lost 0 bases and 4 bases, there was a span of 9 bases. Germline CDR1 MNHEY, CDR2 SMNVEV (reference sequence). Notes on this clone: Its target is not known.

Both 60 Vbeta primers and 13 Jbeta primers went into the PCR. Repertoires were generated with immunoSEQ multiplex PCR, while TCRdb's copy carries only in-frame clones and drops some. This sample has 220,000 or so clones, with 82% found just once. The study sampled nominally healthy donors, though unrecorded immune exposures were likely. Findings and caveats of the study: Later analysis associated a missense DCLRE1C variant with TCR beta V- and J-gene trimming. It has been reported that TCR beta sequences accurately predicted the HLA-A and HLA-B alleles of most subjects. Analysis was performed later, and it showed HLA-associated TCR beta chains to be more clonally expanded than equally common others.

Material for sequencing was PBMCs. The clonotype originates from a woman between 40 and 55 years old in good health and CMV-seronegative. This chain links TRBV27 with TRBJ1-2; D ambiguous. As DNA, the CDR3 is TGTGCCAGCAGTTTATCGGGGAGGAGCTATGGCTACACCTTC. It encodes CASSLSGRSYGYTF.